The rows below give T cell receptor beta chains drawn from one sample of a study of response to subunit inactivated influenza vaccine. MiXCR was run by TCRdb on the RT-PCR reads, yielding one entry per CDR3 protein. The sample lists around 470,000 distinct CDR3 sequences, roughly 7.6% occurring once. The material was PBMCs from blood, obtained around 25 months after vaccination. The receptors derive from a man aged 50 to 69 who received an inactivated influenza vaccine. Both conserved end residues are part of each CDR3.

J: TRBJ2-5
V: TRBV6-1
CDR3: CASSVGQRLAGPQETQYF

J: TRBJ1-6
V: TRBV12-3/TRBV12-4
CDR3: CASSLAGFNSPLHF

J: TRBJ1-1
V: TRBV6-5
CDR3: CASSYQGQGRILNTEAFF

J: TRBJ2-1
V: TRBV28
CDR3: CASSLWSSSYNEQFF

J: TRBJ2-7
V: TRBV11-2
CDR3: CASSSVFKGPFLFEQYF

J: TRBJ2-5
V: TRBV20-1
CDR3: CSAREYLAGVETQYF

J: TRBJ1-5
V: TRBV3-1
CDR3: CASSQAGLNSNQPQHF

J: TRBJ1-3
V: TRBV4-2
CDR3: CASSSDRDGNTIYF

J: TRBJ1-5
V: TRBV6-2/TRBV6-3
CDR3: CASSYEGGWKTQPQHF

J: TRBJ1-5
V: TRBV12-3/TRBV12-4
CDR3: CASSLRVLNQPQHF

J: TRBJ2-1
V: TRBV7-6
CDR3: CASSFPPKTVPNYNEQFF

J: TRBJ2-5
V: TRBV7-2
CDR3: CASSAPGQGTETQYF

J: TRBJ2-3
V: TRBV24-1
CDR3: CATSDWGTGDTDTQYF

J: TRBJ1-6
V: TRBV7-8
CDR3: CASSLGGGNSPLHF

J: TRBJ2-7
V: TRBV9
CDR3: CASASSYEQYF

J: TRBJ2-2
V: TRBV10-2
CDR3: CASRIGSNTGELFF

J: TRBJ1-1
V: TRBV20-1
CDR3: CSARDPRQPLNTEAFF

J: TRBJ2-2
V: TRBV3-1
CDR3: CASSQEFSGVPGELFF